The next 2 T cell receptor beta chains were all read from a single sample in a study of blood T cell repertoires in COVID-19. The protocol was immunoSEQ multiplex PCR, while the TCRdb copy is restricted to in-frame clones and leaves out a portion. This sample carries 250,000 to 300,000 clones, roughly 79% of them seen once, and the ten largest clones take roughly 2.9%. The specimen was peripheral blood. Receptors were obtained from a woman between 55 and 75 years old with active or convalescent COVID-19.

A note on this clone: The sample carries other DNA sequences with the same CDR3. The chain links TRBV7-3 to TRBJ1-6, with D possibly matching TRBD1 (6 bases). Germline loops: CDR1 SGHTA, CDR2 FQGTGA. This CDR3 comprises 15 residues. Trimming took off 0 bases at V and 9 bases at J, with 12 bases between the two ends. The chain's CDR3 is CASSLTTGGRSPLHF. CDR3 DNA sequence: TGTGCCAGCAGCTTAACGACAGGTGGGCGTTCACCCCTCCACTTT.

This clone was observed a handful of times. The J gene is TRBJ2-5, the V gene TRBV5-6; the match to TRBD1 covers 12 bases. This CDR3 has 15 amino acids. CDR1 is SGHDT and CDR2 is YYEEEE in the germline V gene. With 4 bases clipped from V and 5 bases from J, the junction kept 6 bases outside the gene matches. The CDR3 nucleotides read TGTGCCAGCAGCGCGGGACAGGGGGCGCGGGAGACCCAGTACTTC. Translation gives CASSAGQGARETQYF.